What follows are 2 T cell receptor beta chains derived from one specimen sequenced in a study of blood T cell repertoires in COVID-19. Only in-frame clones appear in the TCRdb table, and some are missing; sequencing was by immunoSEQ multiplex PCR. The table records a few hundred thousand clones, 86% of them present only once. The sample comprised peripheral blood. The receptors were gathered from a man of 80 years or more with acute or convalescent COVID-19.

This rearrangement joins TRBV3-1 (or the pseudogene TRBV3-2) to TRBJ2-3; 7 bases agree with TRBD2. The junction had 0 bases not matched to a gene; V was cut back by 3 bases and J by 0 bases. The germline gives CDR1 LGHDT, CDR2 YNNKEL (reference sequence). This CDR3 contains 14 residues. The CDR3 loop is CASSQRGSTDTQYF. CDR3 bases: TGTGCCAGCAGCCAGCGGGGGAGCACAGATACGCAGTATTTT.

This clone was counted between two and nine times. The chain couples TRBV6-1 to TRBJ1-2, with 8 bases matching TRBD1. The CDR3 loop spans 18 amino acids. The V gene's germline CDR1 is MNHNS and CDR2 SASEGT. V gave up 2 bases and J gave up 0 bases; unmatched junction bases: 11. This CDR3 is CASSERTTGATTNYGYTF. The CDR3 DNA reads TGTGCCAGCAGTGAACGGACGACAGGGGCCACTACTAACTATGGCTACACCTTC.